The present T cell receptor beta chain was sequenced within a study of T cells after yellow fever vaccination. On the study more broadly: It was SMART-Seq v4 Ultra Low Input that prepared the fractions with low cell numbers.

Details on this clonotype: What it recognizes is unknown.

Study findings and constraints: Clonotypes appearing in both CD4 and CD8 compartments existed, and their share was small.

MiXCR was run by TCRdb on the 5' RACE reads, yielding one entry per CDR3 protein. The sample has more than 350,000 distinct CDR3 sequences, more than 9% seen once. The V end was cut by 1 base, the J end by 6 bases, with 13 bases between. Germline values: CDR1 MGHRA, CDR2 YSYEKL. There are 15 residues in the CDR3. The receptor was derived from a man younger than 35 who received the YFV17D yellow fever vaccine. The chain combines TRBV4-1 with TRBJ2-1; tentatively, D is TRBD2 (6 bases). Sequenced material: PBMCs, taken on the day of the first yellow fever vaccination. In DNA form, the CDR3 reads TGCGCCAGCAGCCAAGTTGGGGCCGGGGGCAATGAGCAGTTCTTC. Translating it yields CASSQVGAGGNEQFF.